A single sample gave rise to the 21 T cell receptor beta chains below, sequenced in a study of a mutant IDH1 vaccine in newly diagnosed glioma. Time point given: baseline, week 1 (first vaccination visit). Regarding treatment: pre-vaccination baseline after standard-of-care therapy. Measured with immunoSEQ multiplex PCR; TCRdb has only the in-frame clones, and not every one. The sample holds about 92,000 clones; around three quarters are singletons and the top ten take around 7.5%. The sequencing used PBMCs, collected from a glioma patient treated with radiotherapy, temozolomide or both. These receptors were taken from a man between 40 and 49 years old with glioma.

This clone has only one observation. The chain links TRBV13 to TRBJ2-5; D unresolved. In germline, CDR1 is PRHDT, CDR2 FYEKMQ (reference sequence). V was pared by 3 bases and J by 2 bases, with 4 bases between. The CDR3 has 12 residues. DNA of the CDR3: TGTGCCAGCAGCTTTTCACAAGAGACCCAGTACTTC. Residues: CASSFSQETQYF.

The chain joins TRBV7-3 to TRBJ1-2; D unresolved. The CDR3 contains 18 residues. CDR1 is SGHTA, CDR2 FQGTGA, per germline. V was pared by 3 bases and J by 0 bases, with 20 bases between. The CDR3 sequence: CASSFRVGPIVANYGYTF. Written as DNA, the CDR3 is TGTGCCAGCAGCTTCCGGGTAGGACCGATCGTAGCTAACTATGGCTACACCTTC.

This chain joins TRBV5-4 and TRBJ2-7; 8 bases line up with TRBD2. J gave up 5 bases and V 0 bases, and 4 bases lay outside the gene matches. The CDR3 runs 14 residues. Germline values: CDR1 SGHNT, CDR2 YYREEE (reference sequence). The CDR3 DNA reads as TGTGCCAGCAGCTTGGTCGGGACTAGAGACGAGCAGTACTTC. Protein: CASSLVGTRDEQYF.

The rearrangement uses TRBV27 and TRBJ1-2; 8 nucleotides line up with TRBD1. This CDR3 is built from 16 residues. Germline CDR1 reads MNHEY; CDR2 reads SMNVEV (reference sequence). Losses at the gene ends were 6 bases for V and 0 bases for J; bases not matched to a gene: 9. The CDR3 nucleotides read TGTGCCAGCAGCCTAACCAGGGGGCTCTCTAACTATGGCTACACCTTC. Translated: CASSLTRGLSNYGYTF.

The rearrangement uses TRBV2 and TRBJ2-3, with 8 bases identical to TRBD2. The CDR3 length is 15 residues. The trim removed 10 bases at V and 0 bases at J, leaving 9 bases unmatched. In germline, CDR1 is SNHLY, CDR2 FYNNEI. As DNA, the CDR3 is TGTGCCACTTCGGGGGCTAGCGGGAGCACAGATACGCAGTATTTT. Translated, it gives CATSGASGSTDTQYF.

V usage is TRBV19 and J usage is TRBJ2-2; weak D call: TRBD1 (5 bases). From germline, CDR1 is LNHDA and CDR2 SQIVND (reference sequence). The CDR3 length is 16 residues. Trimming removed 1 base at V and 1 base at J, with 10 bases between. The CDR3 DNA is TGTGCCAGTAGTATAGTAAACAGGAGGAACACCGGGGAGCTGTTTTTT. Protein product: CASSIVNRRNTGELFF.

This clone turned up a few times. The genes are TRBV11-2 and TRBJ1-1, with 11 bases fitting TRBD1. V shed 4 bases, J shed 4 bases, and the junction held 11 bases outside the gene matches. The CDR3 loop spans 17 amino acids. Germline V gives CDR1 SGHAT, CDR2 FQNNGV. CDR3 nucleotide sequence: TGTGCCAGCAGCTACCGGACAGGGGGCGGCGCGGGCACTGAAGCTTTCTTT. Protein: CASSYRTGGGAGTEAFF.

This rearrangement joins TRBV4-3 to TRBJ2-1; D remains unclear. This CDR3 comprises 13 residues. Trimming took off 5 bases at V and 3 bases at J, with 8 bases between the two ends. CDR1 and CDR2 from the germline V gene are LGHNA and YSLEER. CDR3: CASSLNVYNEQFF. The DNA of the CDR3 is TGCGCCAGCAGCTTAAACGTCTACAATGAGCAGTTCTTC.

The V and J genes are TRBV2 and TRBJ2-2, with unresolved D. Trimming left V 6 bases short and J 6 bases short, with 11 bases between. Germline CDR1 and CDR2: SNHLY and FYNNEI. The CDR3 totals 13 residues. CDR3 residues: CASRGWQAGELFF. In DNA form, the CDR3 reads TGTGCCAGCAGGGGATGGCAGGCCGGGGAGCTGTTTTTT.

This clone was detected only a few times. This chain links TRBV2 with TRBJ2-1; TRBD2 matches 8 bases. CDR1 is SNHLY and CDR2 is FYNNEI in the germline V gene. Trimming at V came to 4 bases and at J to 2 bases, leaving 4 bases not matched to a gene. The CDR3 length is 15 residues. CDR3 region: CASSGGGLTYNEQFF. The CDR3, as DNA: TGTGCCAGCAGTGGCGGGGGGTTAACCTACAATGAGCAGTTCTTC.

This clone was found a few times. This chain uses TRBV2 with TRBJ1-1, with a weak D call TRBD1 (5 bases). Trimming took 6 bases from V and 1 from J, leaving 9 bases between them. Germline V gives CDR1 SNHLY, CDR2 FYNNEI. CDR3 size: 13 residues. The CDR3 bases are TGTGCCAGCAGGCCAGGGAGGAACACTGAAGCTTTCTTT. Its translation: CASRPGRNTEAFF.

The CDR3 reads CASSEVGRSGEQYF. CDR3 sequence (DNA): TGTGCCAGCAGTGAAGTGGGCAGGTCGGGAGAGCAGTACTTC. V is TRBV2 and J is TRBJ2-7; D is perhaps TRBD2 (5 bases). V was trimmed by 1 base and J by 7 bases, leaving 14 bases between them. The CDR3 is made up of 14 amino acids. Germline loops: CDR1 SNHLY, CDR2 FYNNEI. The variable domain in full, with the rest retrieved from reference TRBV2 and TRBJ2-7, is EPEVTQTPSHQVTQMGQEVILRCVPISNHLYFYWYRQILGQKVEFLVSFYNNEISEKSEIFDDQFSVERPDGSNFTLKIRSTKLEDSAMYFCASSEVGRSGEQYFGPGTRLTVT.

The chain is built from TRBV7-9 and TRBJ2-7; D unresolved. The CDR3 runs 16 residues. The germline gives CDR1 SEHNR, CDR2 FQNEAQ (reference sequence). V was pared by 3 bases and J by 0 bases, with 15 bases between. Here the CDR3 DNA reads TGTGCCAGCAGCTTCCCCAGTGGCGAGAGCTCCTACGAGCAGTACTTC. Encoded protein: CASSFPSGESSYEQYF.

The chain has TRBV27 and TRBJ1-2; 9 nucleotides line up with TRBD1. The V gene's germline CDR1 is MNHEY and CDR2 SMNVEV (reference sequence). The CDR3 totals 16 residues. The J segment lost 5 bases and the V segment lost 5 bases, leaving 12 bases of the junction unmatched. CDR3 loop: CASSQGQGRGVYGYTF. CDR3 sequence (DNA): TGTGCCAGCAGTCAGGGACAGGGACGAGGGGTATATGGCTACACCTTC.

V usage is TRBV27 and J usage is TRBJ2-7; 10 bases fit TRBD1. This CDR3 is 13 amino acids long. Germline V gene data show CDR1 as MNHEY and CDR2 as SMNVEV (reference sequence). Unmatched junction bases numbered 4, after V lost 6 bases and J lost 5 bases. CDR3 region: CASRWTGGNEQYF. DNA of the CDR3: TGTGCCAGCAGATGGACAGGGGGGAACGAGCAGTACTTC.

V gene TRBV28 combines with J gene TRBJ2-1; D is perhaps TRBD2 (5 bases). The CDR3 spans 16 residues. Trimming cost V 5 bases and J 5 bases, with 19 bases left between them. Germline V gives CDR1 MDHEN, CDR2 SYDVKM. The CDR3 spells CASSLRAAIGNNEQFF. The CDR3 nucleotides read TGTGCCAGCAGTCTACGAGCGGCGATAGGAAACAATGAGCAGTTCTTC.

The rearrangement uses TRBV4-1 and TRBJ2-7, with a possible D match to TRBD1 (6 bases). The CDR3 spans 14 residues. Germline CDR1 reads MGHRA; CDR2 reads YSYEKL. The ends were cut back, 2 bases at V and 0 bases at J, with 8 bases in the middle. DNA for the CDR3: TGCGCCAGCAGCCAAAACAGGGCCTCCTACGAGCAGTACTTC. Translated, it gives CASSQNRASYEQYF.

Only a few counts were recorded for this clone. The chain employs TRBV6-1 and TRBJ2-1, with D perhaps assigned TRBD1 or TRBD2 (5 bases each). V lost 7 bases and J 9 bases, leaving 13 bases between the germline ends. Germline V gives CDR1 MNHNS, CDR2 SASEGT. This CDR3 is built from 12 residues. The CDR3 protein is CASTLEGSEQFF. The CDR3 DNA follows: TGTGCCAGCACACTCGAGGGGAGTGAGCAGTTCTTC.

The rearrangement links TRBV7-6 to TRBJ2-5; 11 nucleotides match TRBD2. The V gene's germline CDR1 is SGHVS and CDR2 FNYEAQ. V lost 5 bases to trimming and J lost 5 bases; unmatched junction nucleotides: 10. The CDR3 has 16 residues. The CDR3, as DNA: TGTGCCAGCAGCGTTGCTAGCGGGAGGATTAGGGAGACCCAGTACTTC. Translation gives CASSVASGRIRETQYF. The variable domain in full, with the rest retrieved from reference TRBV7-6 and TRBJ2-5, is GAGVSQSPRYKVTKRGQDVALRCDPISGHVSLYWYRQALGQGPEFLTYFNYEAQQDKSGLPNDRFSAERPEGSISTLTIQRTEQRDSAMYRCASSVASGRIRETQYFGPGTRLLVL.

The chain couples TRBV18 to TRBJ1-5, with unresolved D. The V gene lost 4 bases and the J gene lost 5 bases, with 9 bases spanning the gap. In germline, CDR1 is KGHSH, CDR2 LQKENI. The CDR3 runs 13 residues. CDR3 loop: CASSRQEYQPQHF. CDR3 nucleotides: TGTGCCAGCTCACGTCAGGAATATCAGCCCCAGCATTTT.

The chain carries TRBV2 and TRBJ2-5; 8 nucleotides align to TRBD1. This CDR3 is 15 amino acids long. Germline CDR1 is SNHLY and CDR2 is FYNNEI. J gave up 5 bases and V 4 bases, and 9 bases lay outside the gene matches. CDR3 loop: CASSVLTGGGETQYF. DNA for the CDR3: TGTGCCAGCAGTGTATTAACAGGGGGTGGGGAGACCCAGTACTTC.